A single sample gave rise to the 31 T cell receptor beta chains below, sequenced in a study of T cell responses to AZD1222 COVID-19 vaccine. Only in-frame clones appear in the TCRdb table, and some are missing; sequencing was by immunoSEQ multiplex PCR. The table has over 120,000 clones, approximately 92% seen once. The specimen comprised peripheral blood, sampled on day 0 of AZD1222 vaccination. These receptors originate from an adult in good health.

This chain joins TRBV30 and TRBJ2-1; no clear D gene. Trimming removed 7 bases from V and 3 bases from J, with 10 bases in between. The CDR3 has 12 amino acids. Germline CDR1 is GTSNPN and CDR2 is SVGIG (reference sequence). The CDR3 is CASRLVYNEQFF. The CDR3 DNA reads TGTGCCTCCCGACTCGTCTACAATGAGCAGTTCTTC.

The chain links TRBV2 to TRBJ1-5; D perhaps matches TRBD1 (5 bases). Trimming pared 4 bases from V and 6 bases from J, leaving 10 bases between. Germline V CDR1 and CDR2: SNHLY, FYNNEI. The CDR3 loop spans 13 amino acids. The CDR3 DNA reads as TGTGCCAGCAGTGTGCAGAGGGGTCAGCCCCAGCATTTT. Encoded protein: CASSVQRGQPQHF.

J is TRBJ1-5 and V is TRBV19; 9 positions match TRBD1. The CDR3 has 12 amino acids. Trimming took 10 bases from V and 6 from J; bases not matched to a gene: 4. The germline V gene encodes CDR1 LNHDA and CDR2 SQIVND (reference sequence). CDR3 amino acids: CATRTGVQPQHF. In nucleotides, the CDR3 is TGTGCCACCCGGACAGGGGTTCAGCCCCAGCATTTT.

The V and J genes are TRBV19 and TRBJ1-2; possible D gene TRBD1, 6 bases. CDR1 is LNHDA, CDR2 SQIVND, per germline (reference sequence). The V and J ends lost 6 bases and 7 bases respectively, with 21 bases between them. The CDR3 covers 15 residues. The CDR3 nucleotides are TGTGCCAGTAGACAAACAGGGCAGAAGTTTCGTGGCTACACCTTC. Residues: CASRQTGQKFRGYTF.

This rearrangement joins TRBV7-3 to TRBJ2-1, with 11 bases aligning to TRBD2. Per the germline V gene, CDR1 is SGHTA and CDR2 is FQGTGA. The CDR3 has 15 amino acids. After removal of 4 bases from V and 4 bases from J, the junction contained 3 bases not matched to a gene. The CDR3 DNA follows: TGTGCCAGCAGCTCGGGACTAGCGGAATACAATGAGCAGTTCTTC. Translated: CASSSGLAEYNEQFF. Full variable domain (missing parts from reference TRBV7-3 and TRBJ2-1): GAGVSQTPSNKVTEKGKYVELRCDPISGHTALYWYRQSLGQGPEFLIYFQGTGAADDSGLPNDRFFAVRPEGSVSTLKIQRTERGDSAVYLCASSSGLAEYNEQFFGPGTRLTVL.

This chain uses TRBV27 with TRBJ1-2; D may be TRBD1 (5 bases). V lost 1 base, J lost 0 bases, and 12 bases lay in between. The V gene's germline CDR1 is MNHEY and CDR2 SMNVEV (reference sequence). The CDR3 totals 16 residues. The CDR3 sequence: CASSLWTPTSNYGYTF. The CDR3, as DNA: TGTGCCAGCAGTTTATGGACACCTACATCTAACTATGGCTACACCTTC.

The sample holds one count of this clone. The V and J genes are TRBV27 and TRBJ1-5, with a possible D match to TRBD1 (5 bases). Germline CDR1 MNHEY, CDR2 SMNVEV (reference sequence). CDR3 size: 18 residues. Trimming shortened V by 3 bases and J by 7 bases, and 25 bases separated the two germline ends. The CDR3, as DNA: TGTGCCAGCAGTTTCCTGCCGGGACGCCTGAGAGGATGGCAGCCCCAGCATTTT. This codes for CASSFLPGRLRGWQPQHF.

CDR3 amino acids: CASSYGSEEKLFF. CDR3 in DNA: TGTGCCAGCAGCTACGGATCGGAGGAAAAACTGTTTTTT. This chain links TRBV9 with TRBJ1-4; D unclear. V lost 4 bases and J 8 bases, leaving 12 bases between the germline ends. The CDR3 extends over 13 amino acids. CDR1 is SGDLS and CDR2 is YYNGEE in the germline V gene.

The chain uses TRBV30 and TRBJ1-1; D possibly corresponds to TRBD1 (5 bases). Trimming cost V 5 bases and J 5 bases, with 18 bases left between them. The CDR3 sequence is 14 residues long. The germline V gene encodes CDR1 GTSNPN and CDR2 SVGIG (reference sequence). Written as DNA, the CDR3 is TGTGCCTGGGTTAGGGGCAGGGCGGGAACTGAAGCTTTCTTT. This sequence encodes CAWVRGRAGTEAFF.

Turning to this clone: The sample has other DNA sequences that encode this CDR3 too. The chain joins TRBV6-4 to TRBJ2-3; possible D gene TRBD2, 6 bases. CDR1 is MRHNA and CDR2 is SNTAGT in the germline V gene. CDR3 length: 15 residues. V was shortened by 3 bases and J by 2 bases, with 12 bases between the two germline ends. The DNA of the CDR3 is TGTGCCAGCAGTGAGGCCGGGGACTCCACAGATACGCAGTATTTT. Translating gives CASSEAGDSTDTQYF.

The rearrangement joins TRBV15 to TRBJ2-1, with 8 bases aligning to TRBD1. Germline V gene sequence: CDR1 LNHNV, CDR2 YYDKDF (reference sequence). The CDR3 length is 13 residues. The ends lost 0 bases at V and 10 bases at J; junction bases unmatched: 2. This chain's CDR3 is CATSRDRDREQFF. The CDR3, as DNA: TGTGCCACCAGCAGAGATAGGGACAGGGAGCAGTTCTTC.

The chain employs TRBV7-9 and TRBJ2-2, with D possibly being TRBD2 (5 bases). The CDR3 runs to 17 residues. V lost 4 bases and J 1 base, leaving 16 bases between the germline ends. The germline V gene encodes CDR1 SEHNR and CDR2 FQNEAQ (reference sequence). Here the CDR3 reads CASSSPSGHLNTGELFF. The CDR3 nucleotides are TGTGCCAGCAGCTCCCCCAGCGGCCACCTGAACACCGGGGAGCTGTTTTTT.

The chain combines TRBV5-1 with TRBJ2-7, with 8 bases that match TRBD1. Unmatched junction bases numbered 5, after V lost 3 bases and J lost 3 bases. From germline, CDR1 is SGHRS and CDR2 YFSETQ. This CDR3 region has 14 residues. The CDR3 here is CASSSTGVDYEQYF. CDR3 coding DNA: TGCGCCAGCAGCTCGACAGGGGTAGACTACGAGCAGTACTTC.

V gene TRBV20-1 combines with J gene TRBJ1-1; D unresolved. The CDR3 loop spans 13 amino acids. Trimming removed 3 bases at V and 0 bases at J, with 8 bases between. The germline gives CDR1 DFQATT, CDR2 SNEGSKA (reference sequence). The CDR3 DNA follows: TGCAGTGCTAGTTCGGATTTGAACACTGAAGCTTTCTTT. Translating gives CSASSDLNTEAFF.

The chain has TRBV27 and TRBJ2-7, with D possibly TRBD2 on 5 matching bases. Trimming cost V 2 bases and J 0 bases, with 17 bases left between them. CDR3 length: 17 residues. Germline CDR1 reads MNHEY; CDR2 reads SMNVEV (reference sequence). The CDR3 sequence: CASSLKRTYGPSYEQYF. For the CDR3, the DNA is TGTGCCAGCAGTTTAAAGCGGACTTACGGTCCCTCCTACGAGCAGTACTTC.

CDR3 region: CASSSLQGGYGYTF. CDR3 DNA: TGCGCCAGCAGCTCCCTACAGGGAGGCTATGGCTACACCTTC. The V and J genes are TRBV5-1 and TRBJ1-2, with a tentative D call TRBD1 (6 bases). Looked up from germline, CDR1 is SGHRS and CDR2 is YFSETQ. The CDR3 runs 14 residues. V lost 3 bases and J 4 bases, leaving 13 bases between the germline ends.

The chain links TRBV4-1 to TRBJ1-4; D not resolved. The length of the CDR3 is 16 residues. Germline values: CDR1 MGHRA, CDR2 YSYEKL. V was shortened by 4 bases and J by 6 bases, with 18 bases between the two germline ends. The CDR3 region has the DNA TGCGCCAGCAGCCCCGGGATAGCATGGAATTATGAAAAACTGTTTTTT. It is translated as CASSPGIAWNYEKLFF.

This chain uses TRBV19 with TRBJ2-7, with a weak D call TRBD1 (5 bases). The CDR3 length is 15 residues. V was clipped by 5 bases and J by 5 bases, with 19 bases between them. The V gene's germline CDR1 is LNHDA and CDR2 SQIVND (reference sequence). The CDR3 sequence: CASSPLHQGSDEQYF. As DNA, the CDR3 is TGTGCCAGTAGTCCTCTCCATCAGGGTTCGGACGAGCAGTACTTC.

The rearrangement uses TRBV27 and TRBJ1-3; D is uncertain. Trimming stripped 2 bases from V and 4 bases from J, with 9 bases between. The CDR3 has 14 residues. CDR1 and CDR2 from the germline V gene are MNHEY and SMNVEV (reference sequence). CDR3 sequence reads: CASSLAGSGNTIYF. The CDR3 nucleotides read TGTGCCAGCAGTTTAGCGGGGAGCGGAAACACCATATATTTT.

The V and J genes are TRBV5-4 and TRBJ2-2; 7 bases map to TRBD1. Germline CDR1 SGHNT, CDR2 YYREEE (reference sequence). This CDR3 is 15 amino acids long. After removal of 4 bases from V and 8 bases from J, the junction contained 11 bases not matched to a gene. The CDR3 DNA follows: TGTGCCAGCAGCCTGGGGGACAGCCATACGGGGGAGCTGTTTTTT. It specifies CASSLGDSHTGELFF. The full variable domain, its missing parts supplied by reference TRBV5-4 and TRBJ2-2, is ETGVTQSPTHLIKTRGQQVTLRCSSQSGHNTVSWYQQALGQGPQFIFQYYREEENGRGNFPPRFSGLQFPNYSSELNVNALELDDSALYLCASSLGDSHTGELFFGEGSRLTVL.

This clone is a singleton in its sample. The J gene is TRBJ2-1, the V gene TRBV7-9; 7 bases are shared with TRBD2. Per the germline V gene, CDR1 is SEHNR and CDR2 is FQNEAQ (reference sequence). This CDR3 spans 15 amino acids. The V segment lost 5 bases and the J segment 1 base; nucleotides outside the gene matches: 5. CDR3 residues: CASSILAASYNEQFF. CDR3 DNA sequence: TGTGCCAGCAGCATCCTAGCGGCATCCTACAATGAGCAGTTCTTC. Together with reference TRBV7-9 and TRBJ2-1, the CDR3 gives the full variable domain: DTGVSQNPRHKITKRGQNVTFRCDPISEHNRLYWYRQTLGQGPEFLTYFQNEAQLEKSRLLSDRFSAERPKGSFSTLEIQRTEQGDSAMYLCASSILAASYNEQFFGPGTRLTVL.

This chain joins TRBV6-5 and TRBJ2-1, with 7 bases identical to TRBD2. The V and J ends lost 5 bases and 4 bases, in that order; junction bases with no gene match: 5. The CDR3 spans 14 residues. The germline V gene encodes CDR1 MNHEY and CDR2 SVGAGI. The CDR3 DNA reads TGTGCCAGCAGTCCCCGGGGGGAGTACAATGAGCAGTTCTTC. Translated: CASSPRGEYNEQFF.

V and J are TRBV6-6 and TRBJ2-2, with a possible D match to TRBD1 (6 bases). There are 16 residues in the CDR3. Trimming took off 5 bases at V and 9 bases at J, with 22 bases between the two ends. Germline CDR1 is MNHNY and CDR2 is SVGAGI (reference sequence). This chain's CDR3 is CASSVRDTFGGRELFF. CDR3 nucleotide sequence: TGTGCCAGCAGTGTCCGGGACACCTTTGGTGGCAGGGAGCTGTTTTTT.

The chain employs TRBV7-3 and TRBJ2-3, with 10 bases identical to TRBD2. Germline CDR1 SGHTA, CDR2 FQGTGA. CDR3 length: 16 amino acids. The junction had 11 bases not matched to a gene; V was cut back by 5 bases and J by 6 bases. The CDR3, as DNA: TGTGCCAGCAGCCTCGCGGGGGGACTAGCGAGTGATACGCAGTATTTT. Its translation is CASSLAGGLASDTQYF.

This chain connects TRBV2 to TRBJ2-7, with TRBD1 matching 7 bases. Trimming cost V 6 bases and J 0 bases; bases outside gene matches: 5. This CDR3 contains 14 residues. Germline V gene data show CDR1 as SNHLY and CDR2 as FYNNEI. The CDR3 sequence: CASSLTGSSYEQYF. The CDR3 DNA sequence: TGTGCCAGCAGCTTGACAGGGAGCTCCTACGAGCAGTACTTC.

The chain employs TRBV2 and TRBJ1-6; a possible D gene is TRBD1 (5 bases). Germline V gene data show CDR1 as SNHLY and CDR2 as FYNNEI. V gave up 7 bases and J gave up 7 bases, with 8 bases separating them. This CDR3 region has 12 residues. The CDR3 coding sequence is TGTGCCAGCAAGGACACGAATTCACCCCTCCACTTT. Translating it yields CASKDTNSPLHF.

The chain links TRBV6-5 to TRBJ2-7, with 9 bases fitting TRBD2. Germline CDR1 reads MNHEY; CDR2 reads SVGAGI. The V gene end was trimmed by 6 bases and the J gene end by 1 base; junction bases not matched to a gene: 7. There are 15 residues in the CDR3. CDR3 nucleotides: TGTGCCAGCAGAGTCGGACTAGCGTTGTCCTACGAGCAGTACTTC. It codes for CASRVGLALSYEQYF.

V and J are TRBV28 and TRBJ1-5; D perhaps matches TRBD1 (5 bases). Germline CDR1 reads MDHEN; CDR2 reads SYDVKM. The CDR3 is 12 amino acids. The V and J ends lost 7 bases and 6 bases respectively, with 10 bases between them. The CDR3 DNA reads TGTGCCAGCACAACAGGCGGTCAGCCCCAGCATTTT. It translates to CASTTGGQPQHF.

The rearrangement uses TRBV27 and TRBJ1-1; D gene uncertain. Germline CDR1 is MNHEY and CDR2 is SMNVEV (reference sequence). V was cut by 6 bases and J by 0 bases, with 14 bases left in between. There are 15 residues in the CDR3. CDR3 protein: CASSSLYWMNTEAFF. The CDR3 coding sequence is TGTGCCAGCAGCTCTCTTTATTGGATGAACACTGAAGCTTTCTTT.

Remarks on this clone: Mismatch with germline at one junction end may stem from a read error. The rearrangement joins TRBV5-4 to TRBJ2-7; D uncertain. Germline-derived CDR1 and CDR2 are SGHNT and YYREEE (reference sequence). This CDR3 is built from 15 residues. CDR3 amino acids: CASSLAEFNPYKQYF. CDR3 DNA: TGTGCCAGCAGCTTGGCCGAGTTTAATCCCTACAAGCAGTACTTC.

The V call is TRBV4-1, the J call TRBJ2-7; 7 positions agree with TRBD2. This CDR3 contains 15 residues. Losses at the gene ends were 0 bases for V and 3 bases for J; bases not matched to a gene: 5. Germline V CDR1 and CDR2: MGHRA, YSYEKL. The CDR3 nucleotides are TGCGCCAGCAGCCAAGACCGGGGGGTCGGCTACGAGCAGTACTTC. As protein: CASSQDRGVGYEQYF.